This T cell receptor (beta chain) was obtained from a study of radiation and T cells in renal cell carcinoma. Study-level points and caveats: No pretreatment tumor biopsies were available for baseline clonotypes.

A word on this clone: Its antigen is unknown.

Time point noted: blood 4 weeks post-SBRT, at nephrectomy. Noted treatment: 15 Gy SBRT to primary tumor, nephrectomy 4 weeks later. Nephrectomy followed 15 Gy stereotactic body radiation by 4 weeks. Radiation-treated patients gave blood at baseline, week 2 and week 4. This renal cell carcinoma was of the clear cell type. Here immunoSEQ multiplex PCR was the method, and the copy in TCRdb shows in-frame clones only, minus some. The sample carries tens of thousands of clones, approximately 81% recorded once. The sequenced sample was blood, obtained from a patient whose treatment included radiotherapy and nephrectomy. The clonotype originates from a man between 60 and 70 years old with renal cell carcinoma.

CDR3 nucleotide sequence: TGTGCCAGCAGGGGGACAGGGAGCAATCAGCCCCAGCATTTT. This gives the protein CASRGTGSNQPQHF. V usage is TRBV6-5 and J usage is TRBJ1-5; the match to TRBD1 covers 9 bases. Germline V lookup: CDR1 MNHEY, CDR2 SVGAGI. The V and J ends lost 6 bases and 1 base, in that order; junction bases with no gene match: 1. The CDR3 runs 14 residues.